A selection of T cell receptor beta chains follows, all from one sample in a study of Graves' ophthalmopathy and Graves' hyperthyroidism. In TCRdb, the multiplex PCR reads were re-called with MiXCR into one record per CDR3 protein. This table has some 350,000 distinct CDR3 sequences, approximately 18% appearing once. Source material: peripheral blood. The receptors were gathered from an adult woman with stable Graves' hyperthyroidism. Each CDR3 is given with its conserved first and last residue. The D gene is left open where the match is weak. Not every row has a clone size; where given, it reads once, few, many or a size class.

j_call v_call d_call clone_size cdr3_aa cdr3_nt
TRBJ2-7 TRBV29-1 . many CSVVRDSSYEQYF TGCAGCGTTGTCCGGGATAGCTCCTACGAGCAGTACTTC
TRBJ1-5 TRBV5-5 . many CASSSKVSNQPQHF TGTGCCAGCAGCAGCAAGGTTAGCAATCAGCCCCAGCATTTT
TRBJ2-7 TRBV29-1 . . CSVELGAGYEQYF TGCAGCGTTGAATTGGGGGCAGGTTACGAGCAGTACTTC
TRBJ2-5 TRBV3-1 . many CASSQNGESGGRETQYF TGTGCCAGCAGCCAAAACGGGGAGAGCGGAGGTCGGGAGACCCAGTACTTC
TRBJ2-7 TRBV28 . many CASSPRANYYEQYF TGTGCCAGCAGTCCCCGGGCCAATTATTACGAGCAGTACTTC
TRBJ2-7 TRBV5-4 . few CASSFKTGFGGDYEQYF TGTGCCAGCAGCTTTAAGACAGGGTTCGGGGGTGACTACGAGCAGTACTTC
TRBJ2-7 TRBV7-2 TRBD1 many CASSVAGQGANEQYF TGTGCCAGCAGCGTAGCGGGACAGGGGGCCAACGAGCAGTACTTC
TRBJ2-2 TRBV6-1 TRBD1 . CASSHRDRGRGTGELFF TGTGCCAGCAGCCACCGCGACAGGGGAAGAGGCACCGGGGAGCTGTTTTTT
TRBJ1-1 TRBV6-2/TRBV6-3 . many CASSYGQGPFF TGTGCCAGCAGTTACGGCCAGGGCCCATTCTTT
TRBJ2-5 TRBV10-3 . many CAISETTSGETQYF TGTGCCATCAGTGAAACTACTTCAGGCGAGACCCAGTACTTC
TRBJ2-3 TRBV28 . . CASSYGAGSADTQYF TGTGCCAGCTCCTACGGGGCAGGAAGCGCAGATACGCAGTATTTT
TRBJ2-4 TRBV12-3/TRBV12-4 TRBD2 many CASSFGGSGSAIQYF TGTGCCAGCAGTTTCGGGGGAAGCGGGAGCGCCATTCAGTACTTC
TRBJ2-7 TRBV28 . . CASSSGTGPTYEQYF TGTGCCAGCAGTTCAGGTACCGGGCCGACCTACGAGCAGTACTTC
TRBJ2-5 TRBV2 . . CASITQWGETQYF TGTGCCAGCATCACCCAGTGGGGGGAGACCCAGTACTTC
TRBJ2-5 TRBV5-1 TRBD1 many CASSFGTGGFQETQYF TGCGCCAGCAGCTTCGGGACAGGGGGCTTCCAAGAGACCCAGTACTTC
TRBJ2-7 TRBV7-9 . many CASSLVVQDEQYF TGTGCCAGCAGCTTAGTCGTACAAGACGAGCAGTACTTC
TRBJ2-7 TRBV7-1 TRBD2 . CASSHGGGGLSSYDQYF TGTGCCAGCAGCCACGGGGGGGGGGGCTTGAGCTCCTACGATCAGTACTTC
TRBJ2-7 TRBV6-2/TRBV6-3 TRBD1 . CASSYRTGRDSYEQYF TGTGCCAGCAGTTACCGGACAGGTCGAGATTCCTACGAGCAGTACTTC
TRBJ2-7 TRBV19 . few CASSYNQGEQYF TGTGCCAGTAGCTATAATCAGGGCGAGCAGTACTTC
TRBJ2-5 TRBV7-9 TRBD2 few CASKPLAGVIETQYF TGTGCCAGCAAACCACTAGCGGGAGTAATAGAGACCCAGTACTTC
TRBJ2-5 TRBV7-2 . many CASSNQETQYF TGTGCCAGCAGCAACCAAGAGACCCAGTACTTC
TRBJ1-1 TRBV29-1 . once CSAQTEITVSTEAFF TGCAGCGCCCAAACGGAAATCACAGTGAGCACTGAAGCTTTCTTT
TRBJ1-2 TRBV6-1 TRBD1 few CASSRTPGQGAFGYTF TGTGCCAGCAGTCGGACGCCGGGACAGGGGGCCTTTGGCTACACCTTC
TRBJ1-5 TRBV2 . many CASRAAKPNQPQHF TGTGCCAGCAGGGCAGCGAAACCCAATCAGCCCCAGCATTTT
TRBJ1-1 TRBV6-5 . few CASSYSGPGVGAFF TGTGCCAGCAGTTACTCGGGCCCCGGGGTTGGAGCTTTCTTT
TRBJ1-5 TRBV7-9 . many CASSTLQDSNQPQHF TGTGCCAGCAGCACACTTCAGGATAGCAATCAGCCCCAGCATTTT
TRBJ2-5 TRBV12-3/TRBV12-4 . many CASSLVAGMETQYF TGTGCCAGCAGTTTAGTCGCGGGTATGGAGACCCAGTACTTC
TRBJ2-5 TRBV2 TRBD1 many CASKSRGLRETQYF TGTGCCAGCAAAAGCAGGGGGCTAAGGGAGACCCAGTACTTC
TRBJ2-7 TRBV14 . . CASSPLRGSQQYF TGTGCCAGCAGCCCATTGCGTGGAAGCCAGCAGTACTTC
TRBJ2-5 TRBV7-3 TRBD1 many CASSLTGTTGGRETQYF TGTGCCAGCAGCTTAACGGGAACCACAGGGGGCCGGGAGACCCAGTACTTC
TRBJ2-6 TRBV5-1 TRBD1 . CANSFDRGQDRSGANVLTF TGCGCCAACAGCTTCGACAGGGGGCAGGACCGCTCTGGGGCCAACGTCCTGACTTTC
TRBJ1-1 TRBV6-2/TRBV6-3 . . CASTPVRVNTEAFF TGTGCCAGCACCCCCGTCAGAGTTAACACTGAAGCTTTCTTT
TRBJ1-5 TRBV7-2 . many CASSQEGQPQHF TGTGCCAGCAGCCAGGAAGGTCAGCCCCAGCATTTT
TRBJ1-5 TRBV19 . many CASSIVRAGEPQHF TGTGCCAGTAGTATAGTGCGGGCGGGGGAGCCCCAGCATTTT
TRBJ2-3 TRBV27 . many CASSLVLLDTQYF TGTGCCAGCAGTTTGGTTCTCTTGGATACGCAGTATTTT
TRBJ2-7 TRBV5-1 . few CASSRRTYGTTYEQYF TGCGCCAGCAGCCGGCGGACTTATGGAACTACCTACGAGCAGTACTTC
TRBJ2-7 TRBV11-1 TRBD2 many CASSDGGYEQYF TGTGCCAGCAGCGACGGGGGGTACGAGCAGTACTTC
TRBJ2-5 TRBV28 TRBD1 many CASSLPRTGPQETQYF TGTGCCAGCAGCCTACCGAGGACAGGGCCACAAGAGACCCAGTACTTC
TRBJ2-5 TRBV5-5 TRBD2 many CASSVIRREVAETQYF TGTGCCAGCAGCGTGATACGGCGGGAGGTTGCGGAGACCCAGTACTTC
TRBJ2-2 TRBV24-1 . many CATSEGTFTGELFF TGTGCCACCAGTGAAGGCACCTTCACCGGGGAGCTGTTTTTT